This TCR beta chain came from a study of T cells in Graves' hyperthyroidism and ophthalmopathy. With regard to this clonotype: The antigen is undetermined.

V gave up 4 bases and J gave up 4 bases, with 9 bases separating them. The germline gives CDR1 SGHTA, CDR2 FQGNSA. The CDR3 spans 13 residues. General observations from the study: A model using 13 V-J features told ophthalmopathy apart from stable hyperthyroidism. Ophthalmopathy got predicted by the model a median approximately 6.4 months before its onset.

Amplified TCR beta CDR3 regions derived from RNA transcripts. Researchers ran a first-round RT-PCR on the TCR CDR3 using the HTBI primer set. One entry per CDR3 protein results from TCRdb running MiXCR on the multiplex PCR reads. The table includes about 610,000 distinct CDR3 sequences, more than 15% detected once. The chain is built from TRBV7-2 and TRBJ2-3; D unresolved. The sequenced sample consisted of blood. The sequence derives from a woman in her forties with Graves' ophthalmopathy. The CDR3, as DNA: TGTGCCAGCAGCTCCTTTAGGGCAGATACGCAGTATTTT. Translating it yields CASSSFRADTQYF.